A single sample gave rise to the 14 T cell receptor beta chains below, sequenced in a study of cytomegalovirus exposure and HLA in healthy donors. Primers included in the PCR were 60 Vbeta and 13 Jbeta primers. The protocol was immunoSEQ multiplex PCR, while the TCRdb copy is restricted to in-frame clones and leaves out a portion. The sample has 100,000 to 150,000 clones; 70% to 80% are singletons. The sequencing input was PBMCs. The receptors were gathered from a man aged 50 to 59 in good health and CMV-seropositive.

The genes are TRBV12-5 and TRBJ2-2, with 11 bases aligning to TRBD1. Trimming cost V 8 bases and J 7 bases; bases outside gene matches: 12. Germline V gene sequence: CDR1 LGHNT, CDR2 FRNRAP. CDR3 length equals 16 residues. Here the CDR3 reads CASTPRTGGESGELFF. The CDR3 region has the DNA TGTGCTAGTACCCCTCGGACAGGGGGCGAGAGCGGGGAGCTGTTTTTT.

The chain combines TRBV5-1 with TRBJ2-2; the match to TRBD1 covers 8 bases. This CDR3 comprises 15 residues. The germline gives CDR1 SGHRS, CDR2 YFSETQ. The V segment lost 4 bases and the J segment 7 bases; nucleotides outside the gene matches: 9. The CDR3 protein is CASSLIQGADGELFF. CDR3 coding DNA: TGCGCCAGCAGCCTGATCCAGGGGGCGGACGGGGAGCTGTTTTTT.

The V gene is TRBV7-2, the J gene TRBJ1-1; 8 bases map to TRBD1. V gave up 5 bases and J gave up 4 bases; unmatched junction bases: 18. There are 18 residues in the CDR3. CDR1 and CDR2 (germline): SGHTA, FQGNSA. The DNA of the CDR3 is TGTGCCAGCAGCCCAGGAATGGGGACAGGAGGTGGGTCCACTGAAGCTTTCTTT. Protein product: CASSPGMGTGGGSTEAFF.

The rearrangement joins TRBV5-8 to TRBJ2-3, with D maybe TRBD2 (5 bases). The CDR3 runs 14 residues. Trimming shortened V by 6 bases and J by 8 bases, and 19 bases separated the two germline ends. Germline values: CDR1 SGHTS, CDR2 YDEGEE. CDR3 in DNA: TGTGCCAGCACCATGATCCTACGGGAAGGTACGCAGTATTTT. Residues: CASTMILREGTQYF.

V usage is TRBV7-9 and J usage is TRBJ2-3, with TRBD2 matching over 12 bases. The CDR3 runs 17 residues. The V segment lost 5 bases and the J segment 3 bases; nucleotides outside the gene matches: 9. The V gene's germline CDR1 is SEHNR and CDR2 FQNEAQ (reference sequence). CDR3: CASSPRRLAGGTDTQYF. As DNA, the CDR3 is TGTGCCAGCAGCCCCCGAAGGCTAGCGGGGGGGACAGATACGCAGTATTTT.

CDR3 bases: TGTGCCAGTAGTACCCTAGCGGCAACCACAGATACGCAGTATTTT. Amino acid sequence: CASSTLAATTDTQYF. V gene TRBV19 combines with J gene TRBJ2-3; 7 nucleotides match TRBD2. Germline loops: CDR1 LNHDA, CDR2 SQIVND (reference sequence). Trimming cost V 4 bases and J 2 bases; bases outside gene matches: 6. The CDR3 runs to 15 residues.

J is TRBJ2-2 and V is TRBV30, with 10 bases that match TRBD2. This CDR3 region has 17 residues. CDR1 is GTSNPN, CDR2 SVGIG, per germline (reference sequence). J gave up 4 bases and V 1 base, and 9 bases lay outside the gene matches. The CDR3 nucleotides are TGTGCCTGGAGTGGAGGGGGGGGACTAGCGTTCACCGGGGAGCTGTTTTTT. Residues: CAWSGGGGLAFTGELFF.

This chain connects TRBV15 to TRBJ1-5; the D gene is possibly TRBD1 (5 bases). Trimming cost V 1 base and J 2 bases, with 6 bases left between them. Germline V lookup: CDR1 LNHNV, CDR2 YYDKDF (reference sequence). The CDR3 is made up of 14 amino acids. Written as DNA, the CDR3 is TGTGCCACCAGCAGAGTGACAGGCAATCAGCCCCAGCATTTT. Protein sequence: CATSRVTGNQPQHF. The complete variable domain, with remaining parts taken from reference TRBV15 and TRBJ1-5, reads DAMVIQNPRYQVTQFGKPVTLSCSQTLNHNVMYWYQQKSSQAPKLLFHYYDKDFNNEADTPDNFQSRRPNTSFCFLDIRSPGLGDTAMYLCATSRVTGNQPQHFGDGTRLSIL.

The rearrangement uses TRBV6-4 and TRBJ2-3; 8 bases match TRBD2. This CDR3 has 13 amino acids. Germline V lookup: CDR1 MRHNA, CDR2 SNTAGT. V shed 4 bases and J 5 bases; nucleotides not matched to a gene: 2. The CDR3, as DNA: TGTGCCAGCAGTGTTCGGGGGGGAGATACGCAGTATTTT. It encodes CASSVRGGDTQYF.

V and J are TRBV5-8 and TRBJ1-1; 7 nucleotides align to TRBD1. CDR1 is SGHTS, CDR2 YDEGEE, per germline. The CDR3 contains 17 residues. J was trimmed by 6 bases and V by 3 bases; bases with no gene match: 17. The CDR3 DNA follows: TGTGCCAGCAGCTGGGTGAGGGACAGTCGAACGGTCTCTGAAGCTTTCTTT. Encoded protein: CASSWVRDSRTVSEAFF. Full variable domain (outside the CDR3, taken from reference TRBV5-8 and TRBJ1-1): EAGVTQSPTHLIKTRGQQATLRCSPISGHTSVYWYQQALGLGLQFLLWYDEGEERNRGNFPPRFSGRQFPNYSSELNVNALELEDSALYLCASSWVRDSRTVSEAFFGQGTRLTVV.

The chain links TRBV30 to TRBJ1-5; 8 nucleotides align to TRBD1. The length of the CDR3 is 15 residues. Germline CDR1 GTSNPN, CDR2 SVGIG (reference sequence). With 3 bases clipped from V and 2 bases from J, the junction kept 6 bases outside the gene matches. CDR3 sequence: CAWRRTGSGNQPQHF. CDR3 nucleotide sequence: TGTGCCTGGAGACGGACAGGGTCCGGCAATCAGCCCCAGCATTTT.

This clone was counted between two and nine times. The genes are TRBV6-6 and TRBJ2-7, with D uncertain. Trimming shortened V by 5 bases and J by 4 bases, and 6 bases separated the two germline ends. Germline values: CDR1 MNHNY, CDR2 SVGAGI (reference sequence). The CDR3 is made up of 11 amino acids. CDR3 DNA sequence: TGTGCCAGCAGTCGGAGTTACGAGCAGTACTTC. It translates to CASSRSYEQYF.

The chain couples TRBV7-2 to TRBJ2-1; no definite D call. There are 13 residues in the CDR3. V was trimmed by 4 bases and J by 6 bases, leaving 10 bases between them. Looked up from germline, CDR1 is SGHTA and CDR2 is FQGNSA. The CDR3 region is CASSSERFNEQFF. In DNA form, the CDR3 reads TGTGCCAGCAGCTCCGAGAGGTTCAATGAGCAGTTCTTC.

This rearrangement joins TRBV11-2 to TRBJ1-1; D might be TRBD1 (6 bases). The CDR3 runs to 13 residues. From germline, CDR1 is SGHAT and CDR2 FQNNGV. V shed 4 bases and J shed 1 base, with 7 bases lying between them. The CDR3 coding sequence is TGTGCCAGCAGCTGGACAGAGAACACTGAAGCTTTCTTT. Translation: CASSWTENTEAFF.